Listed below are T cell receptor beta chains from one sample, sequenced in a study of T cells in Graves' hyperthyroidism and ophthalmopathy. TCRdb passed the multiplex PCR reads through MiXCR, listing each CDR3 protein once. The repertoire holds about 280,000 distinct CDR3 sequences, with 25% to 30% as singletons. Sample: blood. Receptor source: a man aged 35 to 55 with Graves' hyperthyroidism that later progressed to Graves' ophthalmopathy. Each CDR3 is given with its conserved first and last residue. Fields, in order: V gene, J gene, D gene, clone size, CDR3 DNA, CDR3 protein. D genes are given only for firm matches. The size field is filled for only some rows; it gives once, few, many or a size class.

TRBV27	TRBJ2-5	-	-	TGTGCCAGCAGGGAGAACCTCAGCCGGGAGACCCAGTACTTC	CASRENLSRETQYF
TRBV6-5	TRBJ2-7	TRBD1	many	TGTGCCAGCAGTTACTCGAAGAGGGACAGTTCCTACGAGCAGTACTTC	CASSYSKRDSSYEQYF
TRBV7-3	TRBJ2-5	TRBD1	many	TGTGCCAGCAGCCACCTGGGACAGGGCGTGGAGACCCAGTACTTC	CASSHLGQGVETQYF
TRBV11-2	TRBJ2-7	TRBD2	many	TGTGCCAGCAGCTTAGAGGCGGGAGCAACCTACGAGCAGTACTTC	CASSLEAGATYEQYF
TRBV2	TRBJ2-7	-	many	TGTGCCAGCAGTCCAACCCCAATAAAACCGTCGTACGAGCAGTACTTC	CASSPTPIKPSYEQYF
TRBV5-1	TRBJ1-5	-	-	TGCGCCAGCAGCCTAGACCCATTGAGCACTCAGCCCCAGCATTTT	CASSLDPLSTQPQHF
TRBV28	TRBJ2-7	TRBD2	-	TGTGCCAGCAGTCCCTACGAGCGGGAGTGGGACGAGCAGTACTTC	CASSPYEREWDEQYF
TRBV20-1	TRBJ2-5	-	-	TGCAGTGCCCTGACAGGTTATGAGACCCAGTACTTC	CSALTGYETQYF
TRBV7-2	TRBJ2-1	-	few	TGTGCCAGCAGCTTAGCGAGGGGACACAGTGAGCAGTTCTTC	CASSLARGHSEQFF
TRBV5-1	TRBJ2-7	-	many	TGCGCCAGCAGCTTGGCAGGGATGATCTACGAGCAGTACTTC	CASSLAGMIYEQYF
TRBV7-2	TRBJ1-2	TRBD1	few	TGTGCCAGCAGCTTAACCTCGACAGGGGTCTATGGCTACACCTTC	CASSLTSTGVYGYTF
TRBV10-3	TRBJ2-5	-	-	TGTGCCATCAGTGAGTTCGCCGACCAAGAGACCCAGTACTTC	CAISEFADQETQYF
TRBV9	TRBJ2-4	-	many	TGTGCCAGCAGCCCCCGGAGGGGGGGGCTAAACATTCAGTACTTC	CASSPRRGGLNIQYF
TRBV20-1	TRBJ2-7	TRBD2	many	TGCAGTGCTCCAGATACTAGCGGGAGTATGGGATACGAGCAGTACTTC	CSAPDTSGSMGYEQYF
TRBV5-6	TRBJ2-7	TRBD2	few	TGTGCCAGCAGCTTGCCCACGGGAGGGCCCTACGAGCAGTACTTC	CASSLPTGGPYEQYF
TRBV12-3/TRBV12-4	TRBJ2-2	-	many	TGTGCCAGCACCCAAATTACTCACGGGAACACCGGGGAGCTGTTTTTT	CASTQITHGNTGELFF
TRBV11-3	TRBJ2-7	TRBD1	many	TGTGCCAGCAGCTTATCGGGACAGGGGATGGGTGAGCAGTACTTC	CASSLSGQGMGEQYF
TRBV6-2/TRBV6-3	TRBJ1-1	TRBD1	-	TGTGCCATATCCAGTCCGGGGACAGGAATGAACACTGAAGCTTTCTTT	CAISSPGTGMNTEAFF
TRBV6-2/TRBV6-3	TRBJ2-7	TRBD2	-	TGTGTCAGCAGTTACTACGGCGGGAGGGCCGGCGAGCAGTACTTC	CVSSYYGGRAGEQYF
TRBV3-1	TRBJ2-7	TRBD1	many	TGTGCCAGCAGAAGGGGACAGAACTACGAGCAGTACTTC	CASRRGQNYEQYF
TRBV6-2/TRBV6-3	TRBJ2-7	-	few	TGTGCCAGCAGTTACGCCCTATCTAGTGGCCATAAAAACGAGCAGTACTTC	CASSYALSSGHKNEQYF
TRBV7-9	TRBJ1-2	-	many	TGTGCCAGCAACTCACGAGAGCGACTTGGCTACACCTTC	CASNSRERLGYTF
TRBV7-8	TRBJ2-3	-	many	TGTGCCAGCAGCTCCCCGGGACTCCCAAACACAGATACGCAGTATTTT	CASSSPGLPNTDTQYF
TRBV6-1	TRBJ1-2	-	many	TGTGCCAGCAGCATAATTGGAGAGAACTATGACTACACCTTC	CASSIIGENYDYTF
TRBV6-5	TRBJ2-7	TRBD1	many	TGTGCCAGCAGCACTAACAGGGGCTACGAGCAGTACTTC	CASSTNRGYEQYF
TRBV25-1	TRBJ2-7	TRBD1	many	TGTGCCAGCAGTGAATTAGGGAGACAGGGTTACGAGCAGTACTTC	CASSELGRQGYEQYF
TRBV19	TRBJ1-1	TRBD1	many	TGTGCCAGTAGTTTCCGGGACAGCTGGGCTGAAGCTTTCTTT	CASSFRDSWAEAFF
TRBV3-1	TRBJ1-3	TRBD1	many	TGTGCCAGCAGCGGCCGGGACAGGGGGCCGCGGGGAAACACCATATATTTT	CASSGRDRGPRGNTIYF
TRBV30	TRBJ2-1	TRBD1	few	TGTGCCTGGAGAAAGACAGGGACCAATGAGCAGTTCTTC	CAWRKTGTNEQFF
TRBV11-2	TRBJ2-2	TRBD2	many	TGTGCCAGCAGCTGGTCCCCCGGGGGGGACACCGGGGAGCTGTTTTTT	CASSWSPGGDTGELFF
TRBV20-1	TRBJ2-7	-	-	TGCAGTGCTAGCAGGGGGACTGGGTCCTACGAGCAGTACTTC	CSASRGTGSYEQYF